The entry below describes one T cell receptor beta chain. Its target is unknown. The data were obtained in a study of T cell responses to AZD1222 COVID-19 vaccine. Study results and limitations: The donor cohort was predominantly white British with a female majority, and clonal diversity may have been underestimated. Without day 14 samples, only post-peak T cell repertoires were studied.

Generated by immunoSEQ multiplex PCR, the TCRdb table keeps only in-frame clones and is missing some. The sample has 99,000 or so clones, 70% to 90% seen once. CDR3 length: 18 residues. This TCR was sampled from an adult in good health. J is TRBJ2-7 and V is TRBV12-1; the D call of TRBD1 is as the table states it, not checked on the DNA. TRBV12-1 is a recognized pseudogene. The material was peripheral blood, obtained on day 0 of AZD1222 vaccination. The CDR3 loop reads CASSGARPPGQGIYEQYV. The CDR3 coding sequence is TGTGCCAGCAGCGGGGCCCGACCTCCGGGACAGGGGATCTACGAGCAGTACGTC.